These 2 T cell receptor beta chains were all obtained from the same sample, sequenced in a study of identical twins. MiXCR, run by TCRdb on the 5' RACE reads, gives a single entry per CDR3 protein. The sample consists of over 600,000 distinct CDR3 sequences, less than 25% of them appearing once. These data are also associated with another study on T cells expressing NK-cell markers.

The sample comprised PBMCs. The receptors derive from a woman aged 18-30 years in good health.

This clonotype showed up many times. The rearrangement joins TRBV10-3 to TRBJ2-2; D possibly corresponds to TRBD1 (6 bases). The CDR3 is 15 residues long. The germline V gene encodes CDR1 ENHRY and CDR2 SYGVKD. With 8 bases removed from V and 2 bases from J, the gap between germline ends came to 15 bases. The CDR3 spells CAISPGRGNTGELFF. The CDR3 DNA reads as TGTGCCATCTCACCCGGCAGGGGCAACACCGGGGAGCTGTTTTTT.

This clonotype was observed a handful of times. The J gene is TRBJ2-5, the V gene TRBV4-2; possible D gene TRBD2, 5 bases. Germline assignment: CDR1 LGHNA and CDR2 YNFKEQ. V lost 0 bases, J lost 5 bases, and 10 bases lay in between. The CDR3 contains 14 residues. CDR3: CASSQDASLETQYF. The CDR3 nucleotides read TGTGCCAGCAGCCAAGATGCTAGCCTTGAGACCCAGTACTTC.